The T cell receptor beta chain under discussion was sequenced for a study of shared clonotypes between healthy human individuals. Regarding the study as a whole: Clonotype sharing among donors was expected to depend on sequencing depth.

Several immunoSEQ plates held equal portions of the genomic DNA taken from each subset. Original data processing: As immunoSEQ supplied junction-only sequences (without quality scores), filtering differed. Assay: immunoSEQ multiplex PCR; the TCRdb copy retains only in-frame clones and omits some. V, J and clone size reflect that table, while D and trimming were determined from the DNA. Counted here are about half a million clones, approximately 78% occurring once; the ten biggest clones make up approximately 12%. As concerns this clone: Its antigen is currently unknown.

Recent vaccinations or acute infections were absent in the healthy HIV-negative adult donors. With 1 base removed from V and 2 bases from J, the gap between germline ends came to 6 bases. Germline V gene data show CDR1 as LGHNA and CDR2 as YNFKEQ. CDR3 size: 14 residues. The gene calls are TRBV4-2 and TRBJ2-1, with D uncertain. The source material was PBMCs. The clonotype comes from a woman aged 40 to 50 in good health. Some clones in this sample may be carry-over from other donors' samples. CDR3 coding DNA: TGTGCCAGCAGCCAAGCAGTCACCTACAATGAGCAGTTCTTC. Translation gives CASSQAVTYNEQFF.